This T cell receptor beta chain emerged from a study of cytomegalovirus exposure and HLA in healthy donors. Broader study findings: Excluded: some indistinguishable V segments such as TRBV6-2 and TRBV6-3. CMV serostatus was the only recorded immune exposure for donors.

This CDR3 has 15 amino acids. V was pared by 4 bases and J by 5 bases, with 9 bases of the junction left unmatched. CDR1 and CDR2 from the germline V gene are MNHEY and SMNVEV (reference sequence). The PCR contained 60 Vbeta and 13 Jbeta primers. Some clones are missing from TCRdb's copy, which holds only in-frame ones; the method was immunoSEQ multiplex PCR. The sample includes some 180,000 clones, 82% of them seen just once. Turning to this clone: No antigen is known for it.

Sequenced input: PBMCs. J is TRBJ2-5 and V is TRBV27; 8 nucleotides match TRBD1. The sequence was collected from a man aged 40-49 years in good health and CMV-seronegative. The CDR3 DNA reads TGTGCCAGCAGTTACAGGGGGAATGTAGGGGAGACCCAGTACTTC. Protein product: CASSYRGNVGETQYF.